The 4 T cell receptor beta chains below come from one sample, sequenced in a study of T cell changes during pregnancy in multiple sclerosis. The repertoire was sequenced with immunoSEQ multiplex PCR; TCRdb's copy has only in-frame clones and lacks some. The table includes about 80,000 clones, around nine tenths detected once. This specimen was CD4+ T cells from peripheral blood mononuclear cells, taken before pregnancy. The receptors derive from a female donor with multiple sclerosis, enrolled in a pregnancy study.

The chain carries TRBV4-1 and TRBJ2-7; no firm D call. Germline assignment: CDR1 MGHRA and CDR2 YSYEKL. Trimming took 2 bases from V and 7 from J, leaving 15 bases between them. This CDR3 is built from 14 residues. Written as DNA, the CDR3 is TGCGCCAGCAGCCAATTGCCGTTATTGCGTGAGCAGTACTTC. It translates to CASSQLPLLREQYF.

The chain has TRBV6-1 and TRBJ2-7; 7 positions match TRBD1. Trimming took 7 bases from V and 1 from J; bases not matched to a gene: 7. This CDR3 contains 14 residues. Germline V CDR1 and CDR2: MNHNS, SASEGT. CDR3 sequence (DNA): TGTGCCAGCACCCTGGACAGGTGGTCCTACGAGCAGTACTTC. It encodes CASTLDRWSYEQYF.

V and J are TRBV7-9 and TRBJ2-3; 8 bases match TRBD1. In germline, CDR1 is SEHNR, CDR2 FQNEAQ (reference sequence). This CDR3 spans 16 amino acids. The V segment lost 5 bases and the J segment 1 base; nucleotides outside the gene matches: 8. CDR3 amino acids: CASSLRQGIGTDTQYF. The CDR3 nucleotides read TGTGCCAGCAGCCTCAGACAGGGGATCGGCACAGATACGCAGTATTTT.

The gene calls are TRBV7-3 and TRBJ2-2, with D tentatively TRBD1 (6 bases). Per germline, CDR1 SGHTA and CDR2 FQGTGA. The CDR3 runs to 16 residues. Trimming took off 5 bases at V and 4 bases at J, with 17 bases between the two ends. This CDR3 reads CASSPGTGWGTGELFF. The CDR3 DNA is TGTGCCAGCAGCCCGGGCACAGGGTGGGGCACCGGGGAGCTGTTTTTT.